Listed below are T cell receptor beta chains from one sample, sequenced in a study of OX40 agonist ivuxolimab in advanced cancers. Profiled with immunoSEQ multiplex PCR; TCRdb holds only in-frame clones, not every one. The table includes 55,000 to 85,000 clones, 70% to 90% detected once. This specimen was CD4+ or CD8+ T cells sorted from blood, taken in a trial of the OX40 agonist ivuxolimab. These receptors were obtained from an adult with an advanced solid tumor such as melanoma, head and neck, liver or kidney cancer. The CDR3 runs from the conserved cysteine through the conserved F or W. The D gene is left open where the match is weak. Where a row states a size, it is once, few, many or the class of an expanded clone; other rows omit it.

>few|.|TRBV6-6|TRBJ2-7
TGTGCCAGCAGGACGAACAGGGATCAGGGCGAGCAGTACTTC
CASRTNRDQGEQYF
>.|.|TRBV5-1|TRBJ1-2
TGCGCCAGCAGGCAGGGTAGAGCTAACTATGGCTACACCTTC
CASRQGRANYGYTF
>.|TRBD1|TRBV7-9|TRBJ2-2
TGTGCCAGCAGCTTTAAACAGGGGGCCACCGGGGAGCTGTTTTTT
CASSFKQGATGELFF
>.|.|TRBV18|TRBJ2-2
TGTGCCAGCTCACCAGTGAATCCTACCGGGCACACCGGGGAGCTGTTTTTT
CASSPVNPTGHTGELFF
>.|.|TRBV5-8|TRBJ1-2
TGTGCCAGCAGCTTGGCGGACTCCCGGGACGGCGGCTACACCTTC
CASSLADSRDGGYTF
>.|TRBD1|TRBV29-1|TRBJ1-1
TGCAGCGTTGGATGGCCAGGGGGGGTCACTGAAGCTTTCTTT
CSVGWPGGVTEAFF
>.|.|TRBV5-1|TRBJ1-5
TGCGCCAGCAGCCCGGACAGTCCCAATCAGCCCCAGCATTTT
CASSPDSPNQPQHF
>.|.|TRBV11-3|TRBJ2-2
TGTGCCAGCAGCTTATTATCAGCGGACTCGAAATTTACCGGGGAGCTGTTTTTT
CASSLLSADSKFTGELFF
>.|.|TRBV6-6|TRBJ2-1
TGTGCCAGCAGTTACGGCCGGGGGTACAATGAGCAGTTCTTC
CASSYGRGYNEQFF
>few|.|TRBV7-9|TRBJ2-5
TGTGCCAGCAGCTTAGGCCGGACGGAGGGAGAGACCCAGTACTTC
CASSLGRTEGETQYF
>.|TRBD1|TRBV5-1|TRBJ2-7
TGCGCCAGCAGCTCAGGGACAGGGGGCGTCGAGCAGTACTTC
CASSSGTGGVEQYF
>few|.|TRBV5-5|TRBJ2-3
TGTGCCAGCAGCCTGGACACAGATACGCAGTATTTT
CASSLDTDTQYF
>.|.|TRBV6-1|TRBJ1-1
TGTGCCAGCAGCTTCTTTGGGGTAGAGAACACTGAAGCTTTCTTT
CASSFFGVENTEAFF
>few|TRBD2|TRBV7-2|TRBJ2-3
TGTGCCAGCAGCAAGGGACTAGCGGGGCGGGCCGATACGCAGTATTTT
CASSKGLAGRADTQYF
>.|TRBD2|TRBV2|TRBJ2-1
TGTGCCAGCAGCGGCCCGGGACTAGGGGGGAACAATGAGCAGTTCTTC
CASSGPGLGGNNEQFF
>few|.|TRBV19|TRBJ2-7
TGTGCCAGTAGTCTTCGGGGTCCTACCTACGAGCAGTACTTC
CASSLRGPTYEQYF
>.|TRBD1|TRBV7-9|TRBJ1-5
TGTGCCAGCCAGGGGGGGGCGGGTCAGCCCCAGCATTTT
CASQGGAGQPQHF
>.|.|TRBV19|TRBJ2-6
TGTGCCAGTAGTTCCCGGGACATCCTCTCTGGGGCCAACGTCCTGACTTTC
CASSSRDILSGANVLTF
>.|.|TRBV7-9|TRBJ2-7
TGTGCCAGCAGCTTAGGGGGAGCCCCCCTGTACGAGCAGTACTTC
CASSLGGAPLYEQYF
>.|TRBD1|TRBV2|TRBJ1-5
TGTGCCAGCAGAACTACAGGGGACAATCAGCCCCAGCATTTT
CASRTTGDNQPQHF
>.|TRBD1|TRBV28|TRBJ1-6
TGTGCCAGCAGAAAACAGGGGGCTCACTATAATTCACCCCTCCACTTT
CASRKQGAHYNSPLHF
>.|TRBD1|TRBV7-9|TRBJ1-1
TGTGCCAGCAGCTTCCAAGGGACAGGGACCACTGAAGCTTTCTTT
CASSFQGTGTTEAFF
>.|.|TRBV7-8|TRBJ2-6
TGTGCCAGCAGCTTAAGGGCTGGGGCCAACGTCCTGACTTTC
CASSLRAGANVLTF
>.|.|TRBV14|TRBJ2-2
TGTGCCAGCAGCCAACAAAAGAACACCGGGGAGCTGTTTTTT
CASSQQKNTGELFF
>.|.|TRBV5-1|TRBJ1-1
TGCGCCAGCAGCTCCGCCCCGCCGAACACTGAAGCTTTCTTT
CASSSAPPNTEAFF
>once|.|TRBV5-1|TRBJ1-1
TGCGCCAGCAGCTTTGACACGAACACTGAAGCTTTCTTT
CASSFDTNTEAFF
>.|.|TRBV7-8|TRBJ2-3
TGTGCCAGCAGCCAGACAGATACGCAGTATTTT
CASSQTDTQYF
>.|.|TRBV7-6|TRBJ1-2
TGTGCCAGCAGCTTAGGGGGCAGCGGGTCGGGTGGCTACACCTTC
CASSLGGSGSGGYTF
>.|.|TRBV19|TRBJ2-2
TGTGCCAGTAGTATAGGAGGGGGGTTGTGGAACACCGGGGAGCTGTTTTTT
CASSIGGGLWNTGELFF